The 11 T cell receptor beta chains below all came from one sample that was sequenced in a study of blood T cell repertoires in COVID-19. Some clones are missing from TCRdb's copy, which holds only in-frame ones; the method was immunoSEQ multiplex PCR. Here the sample spans 25,000 to 35,000 clones, around 90% being singletons. Sequenced: peripheral blood. The receptors stem from a human donor with active COVID-19. The donor label of this sample is uncertain.

This clone occurred once. This chain links TRBV7-9 with TRBJ2-2; tentative D call: TRBD1 (5 bases). This CDR3 is built from 17 residues. Germline lookup yields CDR1 SEHNR and CDR2 FQNEAQ (reference sequence). V lost 1 base, J lost 2 bases, and 14 bases lay in between. The CDR3: CASSLGWQGRNTGELFF. The CDR3 DNA follows: TGTGCCAGCAGCTTAGGGTGGCAGGGAAGAAACACCGGGGAGCTGTTTTTT.

CDR3 protein: CASSQGLADRGTDTQYF. Here the CDR3 DNA reads TGCGCCAGCAGCCAGGGACTAGCGGATAGAGGCACAGATACGCAGTATTTT. V gene TRBV4-3 combines with J gene TRBJ2-3; 11 bases are shared with TRBD2. From germline, CDR1 is LGHNA and CDR2 YSLEER. The CDR3 length is 17 residues. V gave up 3 bases and J gave up 1 base; unmatched junction bases: 6.

The rearrangement joins TRBV7-9 to TRBJ2-2; 12 bases are a match to TRBD2. The CDR3 spans 14 residues. Unmatched junction bases numbered 6, after V lost 6 bases and J lost 10 bases. The germline gives CDR1 SEHNR, CDR2 FQNEAQ (reference sequence). CDR3: CASSTGLAGPELFF. The CDR3 DNA is TGTGCCAGCAGTACCGGACTAGCGGGACCGGAGCTGTTTTTT.

The genes are TRBV28 and TRBJ1-5, with 7 bases matching TRBD1. The CDR3 runs 14 residues. Germline assignment: CDR1 MDHEN and CDR2 SYDVKM. The trim removed 6 bases at V and 0 bases at J, leaving 2 bases unmatched. CDR3 protein: CASRGTDSNQPQHF. CDR3 DNA: TGTGCCAGCAGGGGGACAGATAGCAATCAGCCCCAGCATTTT.

The rearrangement links TRBV5-1 to TRBJ1-5; no definite D call. Trimming shortened V by 0 bases and J by 4 bases, and 5 bases separated the two germline ends. From germline, CDR1 is SGHRS and CDR2 YFSETQ. The CDR3 runs to 13 residues. CDR3 nucleotide sequence: TGCGCCAGCAGCTTGGGGGAGAATCAGCCCCAGCATTTT. It specifies CASSLGENQPQHF.

The chain is built from TRBV6-5 and TRBJ2-7; weak D call: TRBD2 (5 bases). V shed 6 bases and J shed 3 bases, with 18 bases lying between them. This CDR3 is built from 15 residues. Germline CDR1 MNHEY, CDR2 SVGAGI. CDR3 residues: CASREDLASGYEQYF. CDR3 bases: TGTGCCAGCAGGGAGGACCTAGCTTCTGGCTACGAGCAGTACTTC.

V and J are TRBV19 and TRBJ2-2, with TRBD1 as a possible D gene (6 bases). With 5 bases removed from V and 1 base from J, the gap between germline ends came to 8 bases. The CDR3 consists of 14 residues. The germline CDR1 and CDR2 sequences are LNHDA and SQIVND (reference sequence). CDR3 sequence (DNA): TGTGCCAGTAGTCCACAGGGGAACACCGGGGAGCTGTTTTTT. Residues: CASSPQGNTGELFF.

V and J are TRBV19 and TRBJ1-1; 7 bases match TRBD1. Germline loops: CDR1 LNHDA, CDR2 SQIVND (reference sequence). The CDR3 loop spans 15 amino acids. Trimming took 10 bases from V and 4 from J; bases not matched to a gene: 15. CDR3 in amino acids: CATKPYRGKGTEAFF. CDR3 DNA: TGTGCCACCAAACCTTACAGGGGAAAGGGCACTGAAGCTTTCTTT.

The chain joins TRBV7-2 to TRBJ2-7; 7 nucleotides line up with TRBD2. In germline, CDR1 is SGHTA, CDR2 FQGNSA. With V trimmed by 5 bases and J by 3 bases, 7 bases remained unmatched. This CDR3 has 14 residues. CDR3 DNA: TGTGCCAGCAGCACCAGGGCGGGGGTCTACGAGCAGTACTTC. It codes for CASSTRAGVYEQYF.

This chain joins TRBV5-1 and TRBJ2-7; D is unresolved. The germline V and J ends were trimmed by 6 bases and 2 bases, with 9 bases remaining between them. This CDR3 is built from 12 residues. Germline values: CDR1 SGHRS, CDR2 YFSETQ. CDR3 DNA: TGCGCCAGCAACGCCCGAGCCTACGAGCAGTACTTC. Its translation is CASNARAYEQYF.

The V and J genes are TRBV2 and TRBJ1-4; TRBD1 might be the D (6 bases). Trimming removed 6 bases at V and 4 bases at J, with 15 bases between. There are 15 residues in the CDR3. Germline loops: CDR1 SNHLY, CDR2 FYNNEI. The CDR3 spells CASRSTGLLNEKLFF. In DNA form, the CDR3 reads TGTGCCAGCAGAAGTACAGGGTTGCTTAATGAAAAACTGTTTTTT.